The sequence of this T cell receptor (beta chain) was determined in a study of shared clonotypes between healthy human individuals. Repertoires were generated with immunoSEQ multiplex PCR, while TCRdb's copy carries only in-frame clones and drops some. The sample yields about 1.5 million clones, 95% to 97% seen once. The V end was cut by 3 bases, the J end by 4 bases, with 16 bases between. Germline V gene sequence: CDR1 MNHEY, CDR2 SVGAGI. The CDR3 covers 15 residues. This sequence originates from a man aged 25-40 years in good health. Sequenced input: naive CD4+ T cells sorted from blood. The subset: CD45RA+ positively selected. The rearrangement uses TRBV6-5 and TRBJ2-7, with D unclear. The CDR3, as DNA: TGTGCCAGCAGTTATTTAGGACCAGCCCATTACGAGCAGTACTTC. Translated, it gives CASSYLGPAHYEQYF.